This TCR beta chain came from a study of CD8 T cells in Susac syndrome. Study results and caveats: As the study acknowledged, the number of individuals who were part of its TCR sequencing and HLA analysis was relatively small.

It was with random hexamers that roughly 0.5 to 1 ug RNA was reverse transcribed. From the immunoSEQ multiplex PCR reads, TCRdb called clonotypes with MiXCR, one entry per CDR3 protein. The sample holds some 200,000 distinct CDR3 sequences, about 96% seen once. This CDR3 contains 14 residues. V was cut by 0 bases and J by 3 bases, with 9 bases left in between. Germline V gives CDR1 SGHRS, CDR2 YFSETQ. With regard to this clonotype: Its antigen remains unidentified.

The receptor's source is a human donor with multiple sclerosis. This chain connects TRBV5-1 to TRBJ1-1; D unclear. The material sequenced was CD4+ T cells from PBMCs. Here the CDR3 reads CASSLAGADTEAFF. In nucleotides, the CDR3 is TGCGCCAGCAGCTTGGCCGGAGCAGACACTGAAGCTTTCTTT.